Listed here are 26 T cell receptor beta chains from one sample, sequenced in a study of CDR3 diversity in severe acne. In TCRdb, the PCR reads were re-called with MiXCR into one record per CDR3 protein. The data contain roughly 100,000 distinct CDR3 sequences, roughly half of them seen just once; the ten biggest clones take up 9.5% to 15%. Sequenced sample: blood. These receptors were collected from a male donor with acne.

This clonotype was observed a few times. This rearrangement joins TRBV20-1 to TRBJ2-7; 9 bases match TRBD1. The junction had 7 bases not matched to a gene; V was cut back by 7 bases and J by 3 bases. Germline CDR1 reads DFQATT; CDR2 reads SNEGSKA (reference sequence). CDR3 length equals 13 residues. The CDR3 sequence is CSETGQGIYEQYF. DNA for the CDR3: TGCAGTGAGACGGGACAGGGAATCTACGAGCAGTACTTC.

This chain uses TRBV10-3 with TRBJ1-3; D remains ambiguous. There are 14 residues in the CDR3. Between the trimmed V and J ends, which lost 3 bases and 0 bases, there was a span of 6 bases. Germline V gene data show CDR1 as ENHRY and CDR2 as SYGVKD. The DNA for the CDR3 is TGTGCCATCAGTGATAACAGCTCTGGAAACACCATATATTTT. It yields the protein CAISDNSSGNTIYF.

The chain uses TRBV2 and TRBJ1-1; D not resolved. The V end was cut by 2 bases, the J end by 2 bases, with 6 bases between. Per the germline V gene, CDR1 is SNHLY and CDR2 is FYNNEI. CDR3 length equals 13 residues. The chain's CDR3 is CASSESLNTEAFF. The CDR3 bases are TGTGCCAGCAGTGAAAGCTTAAACACTGAAGCTTTCTTT.

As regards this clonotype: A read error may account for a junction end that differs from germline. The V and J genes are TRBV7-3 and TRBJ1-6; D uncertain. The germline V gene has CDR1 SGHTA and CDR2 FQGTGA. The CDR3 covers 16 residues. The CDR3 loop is CASSLESVNNNSPLHF. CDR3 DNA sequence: TGCGCCAGCAGCTTGGAGAGCGTAAACAATAATTCACCCCTCCACTTT.

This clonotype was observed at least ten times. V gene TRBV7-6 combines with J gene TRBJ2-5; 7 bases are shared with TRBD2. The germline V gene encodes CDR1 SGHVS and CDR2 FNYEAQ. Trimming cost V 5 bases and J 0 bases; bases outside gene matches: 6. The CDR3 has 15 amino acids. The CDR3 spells CASSPGGDYQETQYF. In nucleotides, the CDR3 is TGTGCCAGCAGCCCTGGGGGGGACTACCAAGAGACCCAGTACTTC.

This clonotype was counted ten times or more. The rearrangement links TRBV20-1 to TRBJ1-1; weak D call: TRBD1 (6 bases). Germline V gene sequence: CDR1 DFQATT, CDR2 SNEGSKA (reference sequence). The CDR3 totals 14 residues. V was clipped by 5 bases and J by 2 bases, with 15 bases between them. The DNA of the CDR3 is TGCAGTGCTCATATAGGGGGGGGCAACACTGAAGCTTTCTTT. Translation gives CSAHIGGGNTEAFF.

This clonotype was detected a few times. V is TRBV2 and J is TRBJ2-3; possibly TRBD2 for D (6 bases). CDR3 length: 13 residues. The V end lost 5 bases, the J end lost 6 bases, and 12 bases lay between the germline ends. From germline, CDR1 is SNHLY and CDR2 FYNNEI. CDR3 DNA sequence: TGTGCCAGCAGTCAGGGACTTGAGGATACGCAGTATTTT. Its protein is CASSQGLEDTQYF. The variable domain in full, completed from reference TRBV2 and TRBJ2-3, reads EPEVTQTPSHQVTQMGQEVILRCVPISNHLYFYWYRQILGQKVEFLVSFYNNEISEKSEIFDDQFSVERPDGSNFTLKIRSTKLEDSAMYFCASSQGLEDTQYFGPGTRLTVL.

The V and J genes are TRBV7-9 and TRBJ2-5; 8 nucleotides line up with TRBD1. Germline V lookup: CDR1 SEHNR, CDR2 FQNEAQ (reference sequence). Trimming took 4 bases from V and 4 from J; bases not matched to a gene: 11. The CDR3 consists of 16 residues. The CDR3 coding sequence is TGTGCCAGCAGCTATGGACAGGGAGTGTCGAGAGAGACCCAGTACTTC. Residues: CASSYGQGVSRETQYF. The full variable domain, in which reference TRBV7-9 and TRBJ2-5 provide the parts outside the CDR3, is DTGVSQNPRHKITKRGQNVTFRCDPISEHNRLYWYRQTLGQGPEFLTYFQNEAQLEKSRLLSDRFSAERPKGSFSTLEIQRTEQGDSAMYLCASSYGQGVSRETQYFGPGTRLLVL.

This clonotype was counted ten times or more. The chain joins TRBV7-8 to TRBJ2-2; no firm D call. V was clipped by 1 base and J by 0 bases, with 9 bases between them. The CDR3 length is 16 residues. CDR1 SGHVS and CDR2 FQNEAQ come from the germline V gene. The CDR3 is CASSLVGQPNTGELFF. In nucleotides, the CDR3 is TGTGCCAGCAGCTTAGTAGGCCAGCCGAACACCGGGGAGCTGTTTTTT.

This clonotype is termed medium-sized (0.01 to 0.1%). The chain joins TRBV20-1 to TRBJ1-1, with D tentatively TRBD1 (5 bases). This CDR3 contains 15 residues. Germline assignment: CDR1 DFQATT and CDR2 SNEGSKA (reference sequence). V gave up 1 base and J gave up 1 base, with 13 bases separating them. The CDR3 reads CSARGFGAGNTEAFF. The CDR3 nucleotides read TGCAGTGCTAGAGGGTTTGGGGCAGGGAACACTGAAGCTTTCTTT.

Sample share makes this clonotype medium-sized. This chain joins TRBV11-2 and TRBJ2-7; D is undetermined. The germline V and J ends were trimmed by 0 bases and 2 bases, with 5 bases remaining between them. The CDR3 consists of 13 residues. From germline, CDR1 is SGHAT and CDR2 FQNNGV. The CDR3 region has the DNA TGTGCCAGCAGCTTAGATCTTCCCTACGAGCAGTACTTC. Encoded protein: CASSLDLPYEQYF.

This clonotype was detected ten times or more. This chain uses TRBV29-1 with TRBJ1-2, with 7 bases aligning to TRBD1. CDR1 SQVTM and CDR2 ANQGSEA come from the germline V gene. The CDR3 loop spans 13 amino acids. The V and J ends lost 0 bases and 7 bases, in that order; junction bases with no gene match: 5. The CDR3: CSVEEETGVGYTF. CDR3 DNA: TGCAGCGTTGAAGAAGAAACAGGGGTTGGCTACACCTTC.

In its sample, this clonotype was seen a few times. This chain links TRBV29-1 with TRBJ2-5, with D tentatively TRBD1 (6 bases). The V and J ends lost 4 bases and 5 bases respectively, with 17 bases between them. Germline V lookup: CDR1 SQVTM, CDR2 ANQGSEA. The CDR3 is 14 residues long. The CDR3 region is CSVAYDRPSETQYF. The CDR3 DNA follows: TGCAGCGTTGCCTACGACAGGCCATCGGAGACCCAGTACTTC.

In DNA form, the CDR3 reads TGTGCCACCAGCTCCCAGGGGGCCCACGAGCAGTACTTC. Amino acids: CATSSQGAHEQYF. This rearrangement joins TRBV15 to TRBJ2-7; 8 bases are a match to TRBD1. The V and J ends lost 5 bases and 5 bases, in that order; junction bases with no gene match: 5. Germline V gene lookup returns CDR1 LNHNV and CDR2 YYDKDF (reference sequence). This CDR3 has 13 residues.

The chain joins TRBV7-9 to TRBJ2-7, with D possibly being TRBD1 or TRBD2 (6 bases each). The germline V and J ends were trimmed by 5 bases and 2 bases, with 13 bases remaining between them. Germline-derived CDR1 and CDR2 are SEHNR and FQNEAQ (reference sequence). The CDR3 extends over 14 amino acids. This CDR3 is CASSQPGATYEQYF. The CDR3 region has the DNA TGTGCCAGCAGCCAACCGGGGGCTACCTACGAGCAGTACTTC. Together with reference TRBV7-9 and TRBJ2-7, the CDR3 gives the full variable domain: DTGVSQNPRHKITKRGQNVTFRCDPISEHNRLYWYRQTLGQGPEFLTYFQNEAQLEKSRLLSDRFSAERPKGSFSTLEIQRTEQGDSAMYLCASSQPGATYEQYFGPGTRLTVT.

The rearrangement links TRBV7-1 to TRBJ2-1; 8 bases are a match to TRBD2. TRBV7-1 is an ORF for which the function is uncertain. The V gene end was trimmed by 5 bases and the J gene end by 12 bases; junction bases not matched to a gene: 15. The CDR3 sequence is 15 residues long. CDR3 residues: CASSQRERTSDGQFF. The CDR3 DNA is TGTGCCAGCAGCCAGCGGGAGAGGACCTCGGATGGGCAGTTCTTC.

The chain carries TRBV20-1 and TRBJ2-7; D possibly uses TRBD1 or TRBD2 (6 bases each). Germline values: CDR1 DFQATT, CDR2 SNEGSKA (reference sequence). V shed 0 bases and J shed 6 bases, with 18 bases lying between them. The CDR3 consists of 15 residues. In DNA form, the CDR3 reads TGCAGTGCTAGAGATAGGGGGTCCGGGGGACGCGAGCAGTACTTC. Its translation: CSARDRGSGGREQYF.

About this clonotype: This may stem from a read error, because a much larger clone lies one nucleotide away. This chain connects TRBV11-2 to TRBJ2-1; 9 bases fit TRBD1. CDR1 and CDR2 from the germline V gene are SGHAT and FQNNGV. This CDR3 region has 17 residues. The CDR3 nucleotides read TGTGCCAGCAGCTTAGCGGGACAGGGACTTGACTACGATGAGCAGTTCTTC. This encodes CASSLAGQGLDYDEQFF.

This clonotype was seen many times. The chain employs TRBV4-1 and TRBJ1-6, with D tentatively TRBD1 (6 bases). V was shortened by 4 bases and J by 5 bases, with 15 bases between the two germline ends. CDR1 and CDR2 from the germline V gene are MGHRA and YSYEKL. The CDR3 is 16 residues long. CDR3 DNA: TGCGCCAGCAGCCCCCTTGCACAGGGCGATAATTCACCCCTCCACTTT. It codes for CASSPLAQGDNSPLHF.

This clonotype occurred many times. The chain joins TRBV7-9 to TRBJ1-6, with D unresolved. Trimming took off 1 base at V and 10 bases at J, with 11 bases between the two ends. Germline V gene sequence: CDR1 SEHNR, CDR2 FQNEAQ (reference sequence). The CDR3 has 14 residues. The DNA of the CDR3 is TGTGCCAGCAGCTTAGAGCAGGCGGGATCACCCCTCCACTTT. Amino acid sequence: CASSLEQAGSPLHF. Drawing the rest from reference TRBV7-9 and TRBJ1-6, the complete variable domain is DTGVSQNPRHKITKRGQNVTFRCDPISEHNRLYWYRQTLGQGPEFLTYFQNEAQLEKSRLLSDRFSAERPKGSFSTLEIQRTEQGDSAMYLCASSLEQAGSPLHFGNGTRLTVT.

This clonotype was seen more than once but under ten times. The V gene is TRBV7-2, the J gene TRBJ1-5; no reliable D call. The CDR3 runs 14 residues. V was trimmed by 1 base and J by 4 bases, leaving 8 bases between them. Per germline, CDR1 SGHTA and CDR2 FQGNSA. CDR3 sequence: CASSLGEENQPQHF. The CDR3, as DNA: TGTGCCAGCAGCTTAGGAGAAGAGAATCAGCCCCAGCATTTT.

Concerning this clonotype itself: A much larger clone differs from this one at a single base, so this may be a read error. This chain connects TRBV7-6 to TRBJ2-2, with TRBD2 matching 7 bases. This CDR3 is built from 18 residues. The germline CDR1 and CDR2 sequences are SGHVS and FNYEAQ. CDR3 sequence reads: CASSDTPFGGGSTEELFF. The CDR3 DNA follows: TGTGCCAGCAGCGACACCCCCTTTGGTGGCGGGAGTACCGAGGAGCTGTTTTTT.

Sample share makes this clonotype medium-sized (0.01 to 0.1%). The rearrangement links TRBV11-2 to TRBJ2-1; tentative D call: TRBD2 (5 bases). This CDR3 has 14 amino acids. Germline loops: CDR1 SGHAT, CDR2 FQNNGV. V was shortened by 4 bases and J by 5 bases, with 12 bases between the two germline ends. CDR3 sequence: CASSSTLGHNEQFF. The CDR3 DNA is TGTGCCAGCAGCTCTACACTAGGCCACAATGAGCAGTTCTTC.

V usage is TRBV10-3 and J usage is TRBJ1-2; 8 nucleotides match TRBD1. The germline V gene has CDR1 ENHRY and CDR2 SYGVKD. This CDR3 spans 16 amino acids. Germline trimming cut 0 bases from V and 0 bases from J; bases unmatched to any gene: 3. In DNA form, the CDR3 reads TGTGCCATCAGTGAGTCGACAGGGGTAACTAACTATGGCTACACCTTC. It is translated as CAISESTGVTNYGYTF.

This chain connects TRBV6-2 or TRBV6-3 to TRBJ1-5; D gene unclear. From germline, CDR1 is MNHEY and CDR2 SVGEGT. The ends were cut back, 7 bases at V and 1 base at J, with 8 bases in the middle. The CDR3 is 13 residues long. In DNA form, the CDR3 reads TGTGCCAGCACCCGACTGAGCAATCAGCCCCAGCATTTT. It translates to CASTRLSNQPQHF.

Here the CDR3 DNA reads TGTGCCAGCAGCAAAACTGGACGGCCGGCGGAGACCCAGTACTTC. Residues: CASSKTGRPAETQYF. The V call is TRBV7-8, the J call TRBJ2-5; unclear D gene. CDR1 is SGHVS and CDR2 is FQNEAQ in the germline V gene. Deletions cut 5 bases from V and 5 bases from J, with 18 bases between. CDR3 length equals 15 residues.